Each of the 30 T cell receptor beta chains below was sequenced from the same sample in a study of beta chain features in type 1 diabetes. The study reverse transcribed the entire isolated RNA, so it sequenced expressed TCRB transcripts. Here immunoSEQ multiplex PCR was the method, and the copy in TCRdb shows in-frame clones only, minus some. The sample holds a few hundred thousand clones, around 16% seen once. Sequencing was done on a sample of naive CD4+ T cells from blood. All receptors come from a woman under 30 in good health.

This clone appeared a few times. V is TRBV30 and J is TRBJ1-3; D not certain. CDR1 and CDR2 (germline): GTSNPN, SVGIG (reference sequence). The V gene lost 4 bases and the J gene lost 0 bases, with 10 bases spanning the gap. This CDR3 has 14 residues. CDR3 loop: CAWISFVSGNTIYF. CDR3 in DNA: TGTGCCTGGATCAGTTTTGTCTCTGGAAACACCATATATTTT. Looking up the rest from reference TRBV30 and TRBJ1-3 gives the full variable domain: SQTIHQWPATLVQPVGSPLSLECTVEGTSNPNLYWYRQAAGRGLQLLFYSVGIGQISSEVPQNLSASRPQDRQFILSSKKLLLSDSGFYLCAWISFVSGNTIYFGEGSWLTVV.

This chain joins TRBV20-1 and TRBJ2-1, with D perhaps TRBD1 (6 bases). Germline assignment: CDR1 DFQATT and CDR2 SNEGSKA (reference sequence). V was cut by 5 bases and J by 12 bases, with 8 bases left in between. This CDR3 spans 9 amino acids. The CDR3 sequence is CSAAQGQFF. The CDR3 DNA sequence: TGCAGTGCTGCACAGGGGCAGTTCTTC.

This clone was seen only a few times. The rearrangement joins TRBV30 to TRBJ2-3; D perhaps matches TRBD1 (6 bases). This CDR3 spans 15 amino acids. The ends were cut back, 5 bases at V and 2 bases at J, with 17 bases in the middle. Germline V lookup: CDR1 GTSNPN, CDR2 SVGIG (reference sequence). CDR3 protein: CAWGPHRADTDTQYF. The CDR3 coding sequence is TGTGCCTGGGGCCCTCACAGGGCTGACACAGATACGCAGTATTTT.

V and J are TRBV6-5 and TRBJ2-4; 13 bases match TRBD2. The CDR3 covers 15 residues. From germline, CDR1 is MNHEY and CDR2 SVGAGI. The V and J ends lost 4 bases and 4 bases, in that order; junction bases with no gene match: 1. CDR3 DNA: TGTGCCAGCAGTTCGGGACTAGCGGGGAAAAACATTCAGTACTTC. Protein sequence: CASSSGLAGKNIQYF.

This clone was detected only a few times. CDR3 region: CASSSLASGRNYEQYF. CDR3 sequence (DNA): TGTGCCAGCAGCAGCTTGGCTAGCGGGAGAAACTACGAGCAGTACTTC. The genes are TRBV11-2 and TRBJ2-7, with TRBD2 matching 10 bases. V lost 5 bases, J lost 3 bases, and 10 bases stayed unmatched. Germline V gene sequence: CDR1 SGHAT, CDR2 FQNNGV. There are 16 residues in the CDR3.

This rearrangement joins TRBV28 to TRBJ1-2; 10 bases line up with TRBD1. Germline assignment: CDR1 MDHEN and CDR2 SYDVKM. The CDR3 contains 13 residues. V gave up 8 bases and J gave up 8 bases; unmatched junction bases: 8. As DNA, the CDR3 is TGTGCCAGCTGGGGGGACAGGGGTTACGGCTACACCTTC. This encodes CASWGDRGYGYTF.

The V and J genes are TRBV7-2 and TRBJ2-7; perhaps TRBD1 as D (6 bases). V was shortened by 5 bases and J by 5 bases, with 13 bases between the two germline ends. The CDR3 runs to 13 residues. In germline, CDR1 is SGHTA, CDR2 FQGNSA. The CDR3 sequence: CASSRPPGDEQYF. The DNA for the CDR3 is TGTGCCAGCAGCCGCCCCCCAGGGGACGAGCAGTACTTC.

This clone was found a few times. The chain carries TRBV12-5 and TRBJ2-2; TRBD1 might be the D (6 bases). Germline CDR1 reads LGHNT; CDR2 reads FRNRAP. Trimming shortened V by 7 bases and J by 2 bases, and 14 bases separated the two germline ends. The CDR3 runs 15 residues. The CDR3 region has the DNA TGTGCTAGTGCCTCGGCTGGGGGCAACACCGGGGAGCTGTTTTTT. As protein: CASASAGGNTGELFF. Filled out from reference TRBV12-5 and TRBJ2-2, the complete variable domain reads DARVTQTPRHKVTEMGQEVTMRCQPILGHNTVFWYRQTMMQGLELLAYFRNRAPLDDSGMPKDRFSAEMPDATLATLKIQPSEPRDSAVYFCASASAGGNTGELFFGEGSRLTVL.

This clone has a handful of counts. The same CDR3 is also encoded by other DNA sequences in this sample. The J gene is TRBJ2-5, the V gene TRBV5-4; possibly TRBD2 for D (6 bases). The CDR3 contains 13 residues. The germline gives CDR1 SGHNT, CDR2 YYREEE (reference sequence). Trimming took off 2 bases at V and 4 bases at J, with 9 bases between the two ends. In DNA form, the CDR3 reads TGTGCCAGCAGCTTAAAGGGAGGAGAGACCCAGTACTTC. This encodes CASSLKGGETQYF.

CDR3: CATSFRGSLAGSYNEQFF. The CDR3 nucleotides are TGTGCCACCAGTTTCCGGGGGTCACTAGCGGGGTCCTACAATGAGCAGTTCTTC. This rearrangement joins TRBV15 to TRBJ2-1, with 10 bases lining up with TRBD2. J lost 1 base, V lost 6 bases, and 12 bases had no gene match. There are 18 residues in the CDR3. Germline CDR1 and CDR2: LNHNV and YYDKDF (reference sequence).

The J gene is TRBJ2-7, the V gene TRBV5-1, with D possibly being TRBD1 (6 bases). The CDR3 is 14 residues long. The V gene lost 0 bases and the J gene lost 1 base, with 8 bases spanning the gap. The germline V gene has CDR1 SGHRS and CDR2 YFSETQ. The CDR3 DNA is TGCGCCAGCAGCTTGGGACAGGCTTCCTACGAGCAGTACTTC. Its protein product is CASSLGQASYEQYF.

The chain links TRBV9 to TRBJ2-1, with 7 bases that match TRBD2. Germline CDR1 is SGDLS and CDR2 is YYNGEE. J lost 5 bases, V lost 0 bases, and 8 bases had no gene match. This CDR3 region has 16 residues. The CDR3, as DNA: TGTGCCAGCAGCGTAGAGCGCGGGAGAACCCACAATGAGCAGTTCTTC. Translating it yields CASSVERGRTHNEQFF.

This clone was counted a few times. This chain joins TRBV10-3 and TRBJ2-7, with 7 bases that match TRBD1. The CDR3 loop spans 16 amino acids. The germline CDR1 and CDR2 sequences are ENHRY and SYGVKD. Trimming cost V 5 bases and J 0 bases; bases outside gene matches: 10. The chain's CDR3 is CAISSSATGISYEQYF. CDR3 nucleotide sequence: TGTGCCATCAGTTCTTCTGCGACAGGGATCTCCTACGAGCAGTACTTC.

This clone has only a few counts. V usage is TRBV30 and J usage is TRBJ2-1; 9 nucleotides match TRBD2. This CDR3 has 14 amino acids. The germline CDR1 and CDR2 sequences are GTSNPN and SVGIG (reference sequence). J lost 2 bases, V lost 4 bases, and 3 bases had no gene match. In DNA, the CDR3 is TGTGCCTGGACTAGCGGGGACCCCTACAATGAGCAGTTCTTC. This codes for CAWTSGDPYNEQFF. Supplemented by reference TRBV30 and TRBJ2-1, the full variable domain reads SQTIHQWPATLVQPVGSPLSLECTVEGTSNPNLYWYRQAAGRGLQLLFYSVGIGQISSEVPQNLSASRPQDRQFILSSKKLLLSDSGFYLCAWTSGDPYNEQFFGPGTRLTVL.

The chain has TRBV28 and TRBJ2-3; 8 positions agree with TRBD2. CDR3 length: 17 amino acids. Germline V lookup: CDR1 MDHEN, CDR2 SYDVKM. Trimming cost V 7 bases and J 2 bases; bases outside gene matches: 14. The CDR3 coding sequence is TGTGCCAGCATCACCCCTCTCGGGACTAGGGACACAGATACGCAGTATTTT. Protein: CASITPLGTRDTDTQYF.

There are a few counts of this clone. V and J are TRBV9 and TRBJ1-2, with 8 bases matching TRBD1. Trimming took 2 bases from V and 8 from J; bases not matched to a gene: 11. CDR3 length: 15 residues. CDR1 is SGDLS and CDR2 is YYNGEE in the germline V gene. The CDR3 region is CASSVGDRQLLGYTF. The CDR3 nucleotides are TGTGCCAGCAGCGTTGGGGACAGGCAGCTTCTAGGCTACACCTTC. The whole variable domain, remainder taken from reference TRBV9 and TRBJ1-2, is DSGVTQTPKHLITATGQRVTLRCSPRSGDLSVYWYQQSLDQGLQFLIQYYNGEERAKGNILERFSAQQFPDLHSELNLSSLELGDSALYFCASSVGDRQLLGYTFGSGTRLTVV.

The genes are TRBV7-9 and TRBJ2-7; D gene unclear. The V end was cut by 4 bases, the J end by 0 bases, with 7 bases between. The germline V gene encodes CDR1 SEHNR and CDR2 FQNEAQ (reference sequence). This CDR3 spans 13 amino acids. In nucleotides, the CDR3 is TGTGCCAGCAGCTCTCAGGTCTCCTACGAGCAGTACTTC. This gives the protein CASSSQVSYEQYF.

Only a few counts were recorded for this clone. The chain uses TRBV9 and TRBJ1-4; 11 positions match TRBD1. In germline, CDR1 is SGDLS, CDR2 YYNGEE. J gave up 7 bases and V 3 bases, and 8 bases lay outside the gene matches. CDR3 size: 16 residues. In DNA, the CDR3 is TGTGCCAGCAGCGCTCGTCGGACAGGGGGCTTTGAAAAACTGTTTTTT. It yields the protein CASSARRTGGFEKLFF.

This clone showed up just a few times. This sequence joins TRBV5-1 and TRBJ1-2, with TRBD1 as a possible D gene (6 bases). Germline lookup yields CDR1 SGHRS and CDR2 YFSETQ. The CDR3 is made up of 13 amino acids. Trimming removed 4 bases from V and 4 bases from J, with 11 bases in between. The CDR3 loop reads CASSPNRVYGYTF. The CDR3 DNA follows: TGCGCCAGCAGCCCCAACAGGGTCTATGGCTACACCTTC.

The chain links TRBV9 to TRBJ2-3; 9 bases align to TRBD2. Germline values: CDR1 SGDLS, CDR2 YYNGEE. This CDR3 contains 14 residues. V shed 0 bases, J shed 5 bases, and the junction held 1 base outside the gene matches. CDR3 region: CASSVGLAVDTQYF. CDR3 in DNA: TGTGCCAGCAGCGTAGGACTAGCGGTAGATACGCAGTATTTT.

This sequence joins TRBV15 and TRBJ2-4, with a weak D call TRBD1 (5 bases). Per germline, CDR1 LNHNV and CDR2 YYDKDF (reference sequence). The CDR3 runs to 15 residues. V was pared by 2 bases and J by 0 bases, with 8 bases between. The CDR3 is CATSRSTVAKNIQYF. CDR3 DNA: TGTGCCACCAGCAGATCGACAGTAGCCAAAAACATTCAGTACTTC.

The gene calls are TRBV7-2 and TRBJ1-2, with D perhaps TRBD1 (5 bases). Trimming pared 3 bases from V and 5 bases from J, leaving 25 bases between. Germline V lookup: CDR1 SGHTA, CDR2 FQGNSA. There are 18 residues in the CDR3. The CDR3 loop reads CASSFRQNSPRESYGYTF. The CDR3 bases are TGTGCCAGCAGCTTCCGACAGAATTCCCCGAGAGAGTCATATGGCTACACCTTC. The full variable domain, with the rest looked up from reference TRBV7-2 and TRBJ1-2, is GAGVSQSPSNKVTEKGKDVELRCDPISGHTALYWYRQSLGQGLEFLIYFQGNSAPDKSGLPSDRFSAERTGGSVSTLTIQRTQQEDSAVYLCASSFRQNSPRESYGYTFGSGTRLTVV.

The chain links TRBV7-9 to TRBJ2-5; TRBD2 agrees at 11 bases. The J segment lost 2 bases and the V segment lost 5 bases, leaving 4 bases of the junction unmatched. Germline loops: CDR1 SEHNR, CDR2 FQNEAQ (reference sequence). The CDR3 sequence is 15 residues long. For the CDR3, the DNA is TGTGCCAGCAGCCCGACTAGCGGGGTTCAAGAGACCCAGTACTTC. This encodes CASSPTSGVQETQYF.

The J gene is TRBJ2-7, the V gene TRBV29-1; possible D gene TRBD2, 6 bases. V was clipped by 7 bases and J by 3 bases, with 7 bases between them. Germline V CDR1 and CDR2: SQVTM, ANQGSEA. This CDR3 spans 10 amino acids. The CDR3 sequence is CSGGDYEQYF. The CDR3 DNA sequence: TGCAGCGGGGGGGACTACGAGCAGTACTTC.

V is TRBV9 and J is TRBJ2-2; D not resolved. CDR1 SGDLS and CDR2 YYNGEE come from the germline V gene. V was clipped by 0 bases and J by 7 bases, with 10 bases between them. CDR3 length: 14 amino acids. The CDR3 bases are TGTGCCAGCAGCGTAGGGTCTCGTAGCGGGGAGCTGTTTTTT. The encoded protein is CASSVGSRSGELFF.

The V gene is TRBV5-1, the J gene TRBJ2-2; 9 positions agree with TRBD2. CDR3 length: 14 amino acids. Germline-derived CDR1 and CDR2 are SGHRS and YFSETQ. The ends lost 7 bases at V and 1 base at J; junction bases unmatched: 2. CDR3 sequence (DNA): TGCGCCAGCGAGCGGGAGGTGAACACCGGGGAGCTGTTTTTT. Its protein product is CASEREVNTGELFF.

This clone appeared a few times. The rearrangement links TRBV7-9 to TRBJ2-5; the D is unclear. The CDR3 runs to 13 residues. V lost 3 bases to trimming and J lost 2 bases, with 7 bases between them. Germline V CDR1 and CDR2: SEHNR, FQNEAQ (reference sequence). The CDR3, as DNA: TGTGCCAGCAGCTTCGAGATACAAGAGACCCAGTACTTC. Translating it yields CASSFEIQETQYF.

The V call is TRBV28, the J call TRBJ2-7; no clear D. Germline CDR1 reads MDHEN; CDR2 reads SYDVKM. This CDR3 spans 12 amino acids. Trimming took 2 bases from V and 4 from J, leaving 6 bases between them. The CDR3, as DNA: TGTGCCAGCAGTTTAGCGGCTTACGAGCAGTACTTC. It codes for CASSLAAYEQYF.

This clone has a handful of counts. The chain carries TRBV28 and TRBJ1-4; TRBD1 might be the D (6 bases). The length of the CDR3 is 14 residues. V was trimmed by 5 bases and J by 6 bases, leaving 13 bases between them. Per the germline V gene, CDR1 is MDHEN and CDR2 is SYDVKM. The CDR3 loop reads CASSGPPGDEKLFF. CDR3 coding DNA: TGTGCCAGCAGTGGGCCCCCAGGGGATGAAAAACTGTTTTTT.

This CDR3 is CASRTLRGDSGDNEQFF. CDR3 DNA: TGTGCCAGCAGAACCCTAAGGGGTGATAGCGGCGACAATGAGCAGTTCTTC. The rearrangement joins TRBV2 to TRBJ2-1; maybe TRBD2 (6 bases). V dropped 6 bases and J dropped 5 bases, with 23 bases sitting between them. CDR1 is SNHLY, CDR2 FYNNEI, per germline. This CDR3 has 17 amino acids.